There are many counts of the clone carrying this T cell receptor beta chain. The antigen is not known. The record originates from a study of neurological immune-mediated disorders. The study, taken as a whole, reports: Expanded clones shared no CDR3 amino acid sequences across subjects, suggesting private repertoires in all groups.

TCRdb analysed the 5' RACE reads with MiXCR anew, one entry per CDR3 protein. The table lists over 90,000 distinct CDR3 sequences, roughly a tenth of them singletons. There are 14 residues in the CDR3. V gave up 4 bases and J gave up 4 bases; unmatched junction bases: 4. Germline V gene lookup returns CDR1 SGHRS and CDR2 YFSETQ. The time point was: longitudinal time-point 3. Unsorted libraries were prepared from 2 million PBMCs that had been stored at -80 C. Source material: PBMCs. The receptor comes from a female donor with HTLV-1-associated myelopathy (HAM/TSP). V usage is TRBV5-1 and J usage is TRBJ2-2, with 7 bases identical to TRBD1. The DNA of the CDR3 is TGCGCCAGCAGCCCGGGACAGTCCACCGGGGAGCTGTTTTTT. Residues: CASSPGQSTGELFF. Complete variable domain (other parts from reference TRBV5-1 and TRBJ2-2): KAGVTQTPRYLIKTRGQQVTLSCSPISGHRSVSWYQQTPGQGLQFLFEYFSETQRNKGNFPGRFSGRQFSNSRSEMNVSTLELGDSALYLCASSPGQSTGELFFGEGSRLTVL.